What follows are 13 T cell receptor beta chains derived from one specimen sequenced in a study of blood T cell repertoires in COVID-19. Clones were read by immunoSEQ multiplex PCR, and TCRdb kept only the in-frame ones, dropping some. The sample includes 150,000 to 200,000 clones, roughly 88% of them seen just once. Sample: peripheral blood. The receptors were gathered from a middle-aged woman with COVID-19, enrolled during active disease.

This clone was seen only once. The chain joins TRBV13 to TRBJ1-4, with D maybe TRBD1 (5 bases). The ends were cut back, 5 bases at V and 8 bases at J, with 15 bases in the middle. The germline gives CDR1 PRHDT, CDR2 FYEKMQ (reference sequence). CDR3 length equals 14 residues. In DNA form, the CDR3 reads TGTGCCAGCAGCGTCCGAAGGGGCGAGGAAAAACTGTTTTTT. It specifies CASSVRRGEEKLFF.

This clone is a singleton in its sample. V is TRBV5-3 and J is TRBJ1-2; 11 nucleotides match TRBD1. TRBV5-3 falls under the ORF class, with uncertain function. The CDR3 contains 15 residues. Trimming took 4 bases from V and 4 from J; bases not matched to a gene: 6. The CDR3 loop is CARSTDRGRFYGYTF. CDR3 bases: TGTGCCAGAAGCACGGACAGGGGGCGTTTCTATGGCTACACCTTC.

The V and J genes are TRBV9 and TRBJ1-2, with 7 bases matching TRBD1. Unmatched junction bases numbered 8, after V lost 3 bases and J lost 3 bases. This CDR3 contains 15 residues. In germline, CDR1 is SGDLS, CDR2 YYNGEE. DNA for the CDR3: TGTGCCAGCAGCGACCGGGACAGTCTTTACTATGGCTACACCTTC. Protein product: CASSDRDSLYYGYTF.

For the CDR3, the DNA is TGCGCCAGCAGCCAACCCCTTGACAGGTCCCATTACGAGCAGTACTTC. It translates to CASSQPLDRSHYEQYF. The chain joins TRBV4-1 to TRBJ2-7; a possible D gene is TRBD1 (6 bases). Germline CDR1 reads MGHRA; CDR2 reads YSYEKL. The ends were cut back, 2 bases at V and 4 bases at J, with 18 bases in the middle. The length of the CDR3 is 16 residues.

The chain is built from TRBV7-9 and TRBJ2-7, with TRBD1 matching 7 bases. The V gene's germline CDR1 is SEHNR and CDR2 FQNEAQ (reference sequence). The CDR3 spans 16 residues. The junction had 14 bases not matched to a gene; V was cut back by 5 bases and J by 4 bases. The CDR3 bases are TGTGCCAGCAGCGACCGACAGGGAAAACTAGATTACGAGCAGTACTTC. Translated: CASSDRQGKLDYEQYF.

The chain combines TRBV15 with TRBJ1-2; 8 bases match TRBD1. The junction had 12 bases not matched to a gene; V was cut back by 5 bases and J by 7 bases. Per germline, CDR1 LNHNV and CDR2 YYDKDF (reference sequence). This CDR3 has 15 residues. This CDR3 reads CATSGWTSGGPGYTF. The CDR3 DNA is TGTGCCACCAGCGGATGGACATCAGGGGGCCCTGGCTACACCTTC.

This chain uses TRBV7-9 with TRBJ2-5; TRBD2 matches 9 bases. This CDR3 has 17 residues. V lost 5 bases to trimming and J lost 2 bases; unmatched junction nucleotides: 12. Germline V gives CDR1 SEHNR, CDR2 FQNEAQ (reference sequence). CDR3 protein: CASSPPGLARGQETQYF. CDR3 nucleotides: TGTGCCAGCAGCCCACCAGGACTAGCGAGGGGGCAAGAGACCCAGTACTTC.

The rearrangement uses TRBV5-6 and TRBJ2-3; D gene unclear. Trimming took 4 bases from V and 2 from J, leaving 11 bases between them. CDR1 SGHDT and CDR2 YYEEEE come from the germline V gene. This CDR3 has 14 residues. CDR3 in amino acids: CASSQPWATDTQYF. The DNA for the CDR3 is TGTGCCAGCAGCCAGCCATGGGCCACAGATACGCAGTATTTT.

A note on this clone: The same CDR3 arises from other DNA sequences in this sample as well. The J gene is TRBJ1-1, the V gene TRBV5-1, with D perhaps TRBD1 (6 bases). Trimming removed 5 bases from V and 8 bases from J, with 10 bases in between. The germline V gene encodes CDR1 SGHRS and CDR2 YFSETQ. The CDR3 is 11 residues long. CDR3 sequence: CASSPDREAFF. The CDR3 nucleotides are TGCGCCAGCAGTCCCGACAGGGAAGCTTTCTTT.

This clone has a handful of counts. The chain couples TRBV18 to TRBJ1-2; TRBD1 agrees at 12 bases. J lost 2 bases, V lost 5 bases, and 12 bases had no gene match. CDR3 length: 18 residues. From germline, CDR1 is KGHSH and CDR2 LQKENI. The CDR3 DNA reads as TGTGCCAGCTCAACTAACCCCGGGACAGGGGGCTGGAACTATGGCTACACCTTC. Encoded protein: CASSTNPGTGGWNYGYTF.

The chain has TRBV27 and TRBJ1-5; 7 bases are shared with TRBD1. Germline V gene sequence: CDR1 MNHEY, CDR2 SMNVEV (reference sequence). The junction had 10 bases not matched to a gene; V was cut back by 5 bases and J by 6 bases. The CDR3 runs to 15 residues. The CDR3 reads CASSPLRDRPQPQHF. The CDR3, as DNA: TGTGCCAGCAGTCCCTTACGGGACAGACCTCAGCCCCAGCATTTT.

In DNA form, the CDR3 reads TGCGCCAGCACGGGACTAGCGGGAGGTCCGAACACCGGGGAGCTGTTTTTT. It is translated as CASTGLAGGPNTGELFF. The V call is TRBV5-1, the J call TRBJ2-2; TRBD2 matches 15 bases. CDR3 length: 17 residues. The trim removed 6 bases at V and 0 bases at J, leaving 3 bases unmatched. Germline V CDR1 and CDR2: SGHRS, YFSETQ.

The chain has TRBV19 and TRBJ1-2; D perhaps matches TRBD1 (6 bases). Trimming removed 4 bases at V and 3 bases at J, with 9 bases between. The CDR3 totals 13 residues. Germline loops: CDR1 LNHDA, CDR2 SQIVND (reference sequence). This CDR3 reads CASSNRVHYGYTF. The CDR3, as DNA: TGTGCCAGTAGTAACAGGGTACACTATGGCTACACCTTC.